This T cell receptor (beta chain) came from a study of shared T cell receptors in the human thymus. Clones were sequenced by immunoSEQ multiplex PCR, and TCRdb holds only the in-frame ones, with some missing. The sample includes 600,000 to 900,000 clones, roughly 85% of them seen just once. Trimming pared 4 bases from V and 1 base from J, leaving 11 bases between. Germline CDR1 MGHDK, CDR2 SYGVNS. The CDR3 is 14 residues long. These data were also reused for a study on human thymus T cells. That paper notes: Thymic tissue was derived from resections collected during corrective heart surgery. Biased V and J segment usage appeared in thymus and peripheral blood. Unrelated individuals were reported by related research to share highly overlapping thymic repertoires.

What was sequenced was thymocytes. The source of this sequence is a girl under three years old with a congenital heart defect. The chain couples TRBV25-1 to TRBJ2-7; a possible D gene is TRBD1 (6 bases). CDR3 sequence reads: CASSGRTASYEQYF. As DNA, the CDR3 is TGTGCCAGCAGTGGCCGGACAGCTTCCTACGAGCAGTACTTC.